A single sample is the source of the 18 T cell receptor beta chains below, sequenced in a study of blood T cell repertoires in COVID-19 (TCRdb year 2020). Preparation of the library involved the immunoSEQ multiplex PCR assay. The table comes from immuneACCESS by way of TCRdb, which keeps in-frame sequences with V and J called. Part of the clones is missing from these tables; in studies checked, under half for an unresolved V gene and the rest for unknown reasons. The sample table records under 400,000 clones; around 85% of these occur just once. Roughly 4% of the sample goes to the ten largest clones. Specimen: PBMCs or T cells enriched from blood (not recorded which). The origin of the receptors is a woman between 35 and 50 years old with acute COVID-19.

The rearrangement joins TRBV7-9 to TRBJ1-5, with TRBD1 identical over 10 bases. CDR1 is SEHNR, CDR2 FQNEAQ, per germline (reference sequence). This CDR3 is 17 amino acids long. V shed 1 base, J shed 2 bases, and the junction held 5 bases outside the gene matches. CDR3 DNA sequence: TGTGCCAGCAGCTTAGGTGTTGGGACAGGGGGCAATCAGCCCCAGCATTTT. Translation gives CASSLGVGTGGNQPQHF.

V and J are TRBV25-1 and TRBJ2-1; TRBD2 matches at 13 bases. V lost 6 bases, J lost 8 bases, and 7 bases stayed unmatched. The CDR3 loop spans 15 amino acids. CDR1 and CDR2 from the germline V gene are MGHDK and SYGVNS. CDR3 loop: CASRRTSGSVYEQFF. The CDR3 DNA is TGTGCCAGCAGGAGGACTAGCGGGAGTGTGTATGAGCAGTTCTTC.

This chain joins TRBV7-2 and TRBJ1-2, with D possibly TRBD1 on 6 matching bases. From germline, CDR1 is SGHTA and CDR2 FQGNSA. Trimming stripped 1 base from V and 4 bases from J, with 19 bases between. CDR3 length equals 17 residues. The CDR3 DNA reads TGTGCCAGCAGCTTAGTGGGGTCGTACAGGGAATCCTATGGCTACACCTTC. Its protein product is CASSLVGSYRESYGYTF.

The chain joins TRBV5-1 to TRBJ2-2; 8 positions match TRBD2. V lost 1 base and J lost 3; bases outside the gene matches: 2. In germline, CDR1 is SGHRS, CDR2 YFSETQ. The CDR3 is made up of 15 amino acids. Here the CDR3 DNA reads TGCGCCAGCAGCTTGCCGCGGGGGGACACCGGGGAGCTGTTTTTT. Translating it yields CASSLPRGDTGELFF. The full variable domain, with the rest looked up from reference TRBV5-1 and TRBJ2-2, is KAGVTQTPRYLIKTRGQQVTLSCSPISGHRSVSWYQQTPGQGLQFLFEYFSETQRNKGNFPGRFSGRQFSNSRSEMNVSTLELGDSALYLCASSLPRGDTGELFFGEGSRLTVL.

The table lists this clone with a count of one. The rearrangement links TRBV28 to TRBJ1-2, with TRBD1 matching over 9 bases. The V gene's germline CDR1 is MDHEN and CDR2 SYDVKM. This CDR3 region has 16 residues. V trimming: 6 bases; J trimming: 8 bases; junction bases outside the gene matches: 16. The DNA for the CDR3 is TGTGCCAGCAGGCCAGGGACAGGGAGTAGTGGGAGAGGCTACACCTTC. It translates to CASRPGTGSSGRGYTF.

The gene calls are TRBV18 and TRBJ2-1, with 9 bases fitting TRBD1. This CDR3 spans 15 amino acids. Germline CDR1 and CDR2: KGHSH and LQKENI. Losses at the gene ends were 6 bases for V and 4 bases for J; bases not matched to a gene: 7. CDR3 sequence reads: CASSPGTGMYNEQFF. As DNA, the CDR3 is TGTGCCAGCTCCCCCGGGACAGGGATGTACAATGAGCAGTTCTTC.

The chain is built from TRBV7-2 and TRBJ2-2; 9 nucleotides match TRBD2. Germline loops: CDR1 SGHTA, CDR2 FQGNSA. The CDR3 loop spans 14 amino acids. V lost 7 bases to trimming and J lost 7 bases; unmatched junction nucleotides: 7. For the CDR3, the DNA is TGTGCCAGCACCCCTCTAGCGGGGCACGGGGAGCTGTTTTTT. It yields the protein CASTPLAGHGELFF. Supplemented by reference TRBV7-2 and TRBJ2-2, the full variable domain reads GAGVSQSPSNKVTEKGKDVELRCDPISGHTALYWYRQSLGQGLEFLIYFQGNSAPDKSGLPSDRFSAERTGGSVSTLTIQRTQQEDSAVYLCASTPLAGHGELFFGEGSRLTVL.

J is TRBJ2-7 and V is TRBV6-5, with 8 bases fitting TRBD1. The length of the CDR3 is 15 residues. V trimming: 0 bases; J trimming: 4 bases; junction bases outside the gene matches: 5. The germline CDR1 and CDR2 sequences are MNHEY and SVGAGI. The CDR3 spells CASSYSLDRGYEQYF. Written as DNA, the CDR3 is TGTGCCAGCAGTTACTCCCTAGACAGGGGTTACGAGCAGTACTTC.

The CDR3 region is CASSPLAESYEQYF. The CDR3 region has the DNA TGTGCCAGCAGTCCTCTAGCGGAGTCCTACGAGCAGTACTTC. This chain connects TRBV28 to TRBJ2-7; 7 bases align to TRBD2. CDR3 length equals 14 residues. CDR1 is MDHEN and CDR2 is SYDVKM in the germline V gene. V trimming: 5 bases; J trimming: 1 base; junction bases outside the gene matches: 5.

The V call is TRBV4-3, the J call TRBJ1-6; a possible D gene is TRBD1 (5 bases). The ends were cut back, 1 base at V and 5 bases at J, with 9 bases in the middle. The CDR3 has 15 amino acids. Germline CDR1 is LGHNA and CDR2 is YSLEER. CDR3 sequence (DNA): TGCGCCAGCAGCCAAGCGGCAGGGAATAATTCACCCCTCCACTTT. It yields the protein CASSQAAGNNSPLHF.

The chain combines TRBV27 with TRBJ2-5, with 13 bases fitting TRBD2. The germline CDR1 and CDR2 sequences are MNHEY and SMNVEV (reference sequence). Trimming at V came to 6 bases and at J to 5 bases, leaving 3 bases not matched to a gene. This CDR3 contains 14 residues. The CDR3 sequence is CASRLTSGRETQYF. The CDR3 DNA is TGTGCCAGCAGATTGACTAGCGGGAGGGAGACCCAGTACTTC.

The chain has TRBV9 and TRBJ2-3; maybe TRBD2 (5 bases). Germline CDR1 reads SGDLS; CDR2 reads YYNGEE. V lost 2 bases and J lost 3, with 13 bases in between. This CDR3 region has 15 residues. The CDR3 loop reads CASSVASLATDTQYF. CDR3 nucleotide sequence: TGTGCCAGCAGCGTCGCTAGCCTCGCGACAGATACGCAGTATTTT.

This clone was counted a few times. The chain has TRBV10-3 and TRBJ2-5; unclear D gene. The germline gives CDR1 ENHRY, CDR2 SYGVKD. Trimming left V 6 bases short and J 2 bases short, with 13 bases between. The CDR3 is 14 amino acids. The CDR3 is CAISFTATQETQYF. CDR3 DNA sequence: TGTGCCATCAGCTTCACAGCAACTCAAGAGACCCAGTACTTC.

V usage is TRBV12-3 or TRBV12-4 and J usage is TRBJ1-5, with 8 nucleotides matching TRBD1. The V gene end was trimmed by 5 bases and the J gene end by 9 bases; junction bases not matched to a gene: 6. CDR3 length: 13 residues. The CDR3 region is CASSQDRVGPQHF. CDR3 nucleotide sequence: TGTGCCAGCAGTCAGGACAGGGTGGGGCCCCAGCATTTT.

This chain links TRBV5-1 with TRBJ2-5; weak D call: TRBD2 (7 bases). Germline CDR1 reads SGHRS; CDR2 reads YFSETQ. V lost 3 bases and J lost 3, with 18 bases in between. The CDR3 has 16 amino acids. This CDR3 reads CASSWGAGAKEETQYF. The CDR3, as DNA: TGCGCCAGCAGCTGGGGGGCGGGGGCTAAGGAAGAGACCCAGTACTTC.

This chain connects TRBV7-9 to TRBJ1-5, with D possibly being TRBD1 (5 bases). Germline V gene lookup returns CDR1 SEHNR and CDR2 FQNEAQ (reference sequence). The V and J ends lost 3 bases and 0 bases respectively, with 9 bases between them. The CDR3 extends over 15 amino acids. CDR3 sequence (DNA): TGTGCCAGCAGCTTCTCAGGGAATAGCAATCAGCCCCAGCATTTT. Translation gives CASSFSGNSNQPQHF. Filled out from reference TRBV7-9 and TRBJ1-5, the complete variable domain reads DTGVSQNPRHKITKRGQNVTFRCDPISEHNRLYWYRQTLGQGPEFLTYFQNEAQLEKSRLLSDRFSAERPKGSFSTLEIQRTEQGDSAMYLCASSFSGNSNQPQHFGDGTRLSIL.

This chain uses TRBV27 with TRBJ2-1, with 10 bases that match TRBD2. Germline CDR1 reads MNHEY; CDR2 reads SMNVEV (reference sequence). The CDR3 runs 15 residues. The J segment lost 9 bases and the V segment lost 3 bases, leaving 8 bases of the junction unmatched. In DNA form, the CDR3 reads TGTGCCAGCAGTTTTAAGCTAGCGGGAGTTCGTGAGCAGTTCTTC. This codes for CASSFKLAGVREQFF.

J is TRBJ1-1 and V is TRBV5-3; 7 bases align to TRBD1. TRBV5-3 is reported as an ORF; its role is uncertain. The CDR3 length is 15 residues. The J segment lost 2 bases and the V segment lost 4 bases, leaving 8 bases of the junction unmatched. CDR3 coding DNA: TGTGCCAGAAGCAACTACAGGGGCCCTAACACTGAAGCTTTCTTT. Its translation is CARSNYRGPNTEAFF.